Listed below are T cell receptor beta chains from one sample, sequenced in a study of T cell repertoires in cytomegalovirus infection. TCRdb used MiXCR to reprocess the reads, holding one entry per CDR3 protein. The sample holds 200,000 to 250,000 distinct CDR3 sequences, about 5.9% seen once. Sequenced material: PBMCs. These receptors originate from a human donor in good health (CMV status not recorded). Some clones in this sample may be carry-over from other donors' samples. The CDR3 runs from the conserved cysteine through the conserved F or W. D genes are given only for firm matches. Size is stated for part of the rows, as once, few or many counts, or as a class when the clone is expanded.

v_call	j_call	d_call	clone_size	cdr3_nt	cdr3_aa
TRBV20-1	TRBJ2-1	NA	NA	TGCAGTGCTAGGGGGGGGCCCTCCTACAATGAGCAGCTCTTC	CSARGGPSYNEQLF
TRBV7-3	TRBJ2-1	NA	many	TGTGCCAGCAGCTTACTGTCTGGAGGGAACAATGAGCAGTTCTTC	CASSLLSGGNNEQFF
TRBV7-2	TRBJ2-3	NA	many	TGTGCCAGCAGCTTACGGAGGGATACGCAGTATTTT	CASSLRRDTQYF
TRBV23-1	TRBJ1-6	TRBD1	many	TGCGCCAGCAATGCGACAGGGTTCCTCCACTTT	CASNATGFLHF
TRBV5-1	TRBJ2-1	NA	few	TGCGCCAGCAGCTTGGCCGAGGGGTTTAAAAATGAGCAGTTCTTC	CASSLAEGFKNEQFF
TRBV20-1	TRBJ1-2	NA	few	TGCAGTGTCTCGGGCCGGGGAGGAGGAGGCTACACCTTC	CSVSGRGGGGYTF
TRBV19	TRBJ1-1	NA	few	TGTGCCAGTAGTATCCGGGGGCTCACTGAAGCTTTCTTT	CASSIRGLTEAFF
TRBV29-1	TRBJ2-5	TRBD1	many	TGCAGCGCCCTAATTAGACCGGGACAGGGTTTAGAGACCCAGTACTTC	CSALIRPGQGLETQYF
TRBV6-5	TRBJ2-6	TRBD1	many	TGTGCCAGCAGTTCCGGGACAGGGAGCTCCGGGGCCAACGTCCTGACTTTC	CASSSGTGSSGANVLTF
TRBV20-1	TRBJ2-7	NA	many	TGCAGTGCTCTCGGCGGACAGCCATTTAACTACGAGCAGTACTTC	CSALGGQPFNYEQYF
TRBV7-6	TRBJ2-1	TRBD2	many	TGTGCCAGCAGCCCCTCGGGGGGGGTGGCCTACAATGAGCAGTTCTTC	CASSPSGGVAYNEQFF
TRBV29-1	TRBJ2-3	NA	NA	TGCAGCGTTGACTCGCGGGGGCGAGATACGCAGTATTTT	CSVDSRGRDTQYF
TRBV12-3/TRBV12-4	TRBJ1-1	TRBD1	many	TGTGCCAGCAGTTTTAGGACAGGGGAGCAGGCTTTCTTT	CASSFRTGEQAFF
TRBV20-1	TRBJ2-5	TRBD2	many	TGCAGTGCTAGAGATCCGGGGGGCCAAGAGACCCAGTACTTC	CSARDPGGQETQYF
TRBV5-1	TRBJ2-1	TRBD2	many	TGCGCCAGCAGCTTGGCGAGGACTAGCGGGGGAGGAGAGCAGTTCTTC	CASSLARTSGGGEQFF
TRBV7-3	TRBJ2-3	TRBD2	many	TGTGCCAGCAGCTTCGTGACTAGCGGGGAAACAGATACGCAGTATTTT	CASSFVTSGETDTQYF
TRBV28	TRBJ2-3	NA	many	TGTGCCAGCAGTTCCCCGACTCCGGGCACAGATACGCAGTATTTT	CASSSPTPGTDTQYF
TRBV19	TRBJ1-2	TRBD1	many	TGTGCCAGTAGTCCCTTCGGGGACAGGGACGGCTACACCTTC	CASSPFGDRDGYTF
TRBV30	TRBJ1-6	NA	many	TGTGCCTGGAGTGTAAATCGTCGCGATTCACCCCTCCACTTT	CAWSVNRRDSPLHF
TRBV6-1	TRBJ2-5	TRBD1	many	TGTGCCAGCAGACGGACAGGTCAAGAGACCCAGTACTTC	CASRRTGQETQYF
TRBV12-3/TRBV12-4	TRBJ1-3	NA	many	TGTGCCAGCAGTTTCTCCGGGTCAAGGGTCCCACTCCTGGCTGGAAACACCATATATTTT	CASSFSGSRVPLLAGNTIYF
TRBV6-2/TRBV6-3	TRBJ2-1	NA	many	TGTGCCAGCAGGGTATACTCCTACAATGAGCAGTTCTTC	CASRVYSYNEQFF
TRBV20-1	TRBJ2-3	TRBD2	many	TGCAGTGCTCCTTCCGGACTAGCCGGAAACACAGATACGCAGTATTTT	CSAPSGLAGNTDTQYF
TRBV28	TRBJ1-2	TRBD1	many	TGTGCCAGCAGTTCGGGACAGACAAACTATGGCTACACCTTC	CASSSGQTNYGYTF
TRBV20-1	TRBJ2-7	NA	many	TGCAGTGCCCGGGGGGCAGCAGCCACCTACGAGCAGTACTTC	CSARGAAATYEQYF
TRBV7-9	TRBJ2-7	NA	many	TGTGCCAGCAGCTTAGCTGGGGGACGGAGACCACAACACTACGAGCAGTACTTC	CASSLAGGRRPQHYEQYF
TRBV14	TRBJ1-2	NA	many	TGTGCCAGCAGCCAAGAACTAAACTATGGCTACACCTTC	CASSQELNYGYTF
TRBV20-1	TRBJ1-2	NA	NA	TGCAGTGCTAGAGCGGCAGGTCCCCTCTATGGCTACACCTTC	CSARAAGPLYGYTF
TRBV7-2	TRBJ2-5	NA	NA	TGTGCCAGCAGCTTAGGGCGGGGTAAAGAGACCCAGTACTTC	CASSLGRGKETQYF
TRBV28	TRBJ1-6	NA	many	TGTGCCAGCAGTTTTCATCAGGGTAGAGGTGATTCACCCCTCCACTTT	CASSFHQGRGDSPLHF
TRBV20-1	TRBJ2-7	TRBD1	many	TGCAGTGCTAGAGATATAAGGGACAGCTACGAGCAGTACTTC	CSARDIRDSYEQYF
TRBV7-9	TRBJ2-1	NA	many	TGTGCCAGCAGCCCGCCCCAGCGGGTCACTGGGAATGAGCAGTTCTTC	CASSPPQRVTGNEQFF
TRBV29-1	TRBJ1-1	TRBD1	many	TGCAGCGCCCACTCTGGGACAGGGGGAAACACTGAAGCTTTCTTT	CSAHSGTGGNTEAFF
TRBV7-9	TRBJ1-5	NA	many	TGTGCCAGCAGCTCCGAGGGGTGGCAGCCCCAGCATTTT	CASSSEGWQPQHF
TRBV20-1	TRBJ1-2	NA	NA	TGCAGTGCTAGCGCCCTGGGGAAGGAGGATGGCTACACCTTC	CSASALGKEDGYTF